This T cell receptor beta chain was captured in a study of blood T cell repertoires in COVID-19. Study overall: Nucleic acid was either cDNA or gDNA, and it came from T cells, B-cell-depleted T cells, or PBMCs.

This clone was recorded a few times. Per the original methods: Reference gene primer amplification in the assay estimated nucleated cell counts. The protocol was immunoSEQ multiplex PCR, while the TCRdb copy is restricted to in-frame clones and leaves out a portion. That table supplies the V and J calls and clone size; D and trimming were determined from the DNA. Of 80,000 to 100,000 clones listed, 82% are singletons. This TCR derives from a man between 65 and 79 years old with active or convalescent COVID-19. The specimen was peripheral blood.

CDR3 in amino acids: CASSQGGSGGTDTQYF. The CDR3 region has the DNA TGTGCCAGCAGCCAGGGTGGTAGCGGGGGGACAGATACGCAGTATTTT. The J gene is TRBJ2-3, the V gene TRBV4-2; 10 bases are shared with TRBD2. This CDR3 comprises 16 residues. The germline gives CDR1 LGHNA, CDR2 YNFKEQ. V shed 3 bases and J 3 bases; nucleotides not matched to a gene: 6.